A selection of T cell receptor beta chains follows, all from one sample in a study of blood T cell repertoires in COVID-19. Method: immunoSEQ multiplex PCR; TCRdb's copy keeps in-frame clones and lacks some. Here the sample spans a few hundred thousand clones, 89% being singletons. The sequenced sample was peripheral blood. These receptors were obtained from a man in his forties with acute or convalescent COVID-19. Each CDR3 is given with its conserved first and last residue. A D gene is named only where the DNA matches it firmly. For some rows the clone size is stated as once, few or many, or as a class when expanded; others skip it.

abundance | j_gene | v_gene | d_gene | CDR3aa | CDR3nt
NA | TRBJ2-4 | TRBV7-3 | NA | CASSSWGVGAKNIQYF | TGTGCCAGCAGCTCCTGGGGGGTCGGAGCCAAAAACATTCAGTACTTC
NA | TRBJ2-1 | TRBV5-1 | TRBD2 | CASWPTSGKYGEQFF | TGCGCCAGTTGGCCGACTAGCGGGAAGTATGGTGAGCAGTTCTTC
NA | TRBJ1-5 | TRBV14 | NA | CASSPGTSMPQHF | TGTGCCAGCAGCCCCGGTACCTCAATGCCCCAGCATTTT
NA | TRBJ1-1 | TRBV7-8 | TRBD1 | CASSGRDRDIRDTEAFF | TGTGCCAGCAGCGGAAGGGACAGGGACATACGGGACACTGAAGCTTTCTTT
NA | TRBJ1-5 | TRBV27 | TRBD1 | CASSFSRGNQPQHF | TGTGCCAGCAGTTTCTCCAGGGGGAATCAGCCCCAGCATTTT
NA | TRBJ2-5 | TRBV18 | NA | CASSPPGPVQETQYF | TGTGCCAGCTCACCACCGGGCCCAGTCCAAGAGACCCAGTACTTC
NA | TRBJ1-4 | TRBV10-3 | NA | CAISEYRTPLSATNEKLFF | TGTGCCATCAGTGAGTACAGGACCCCGCTTTCTGCAACTAATGAAAAACTGTTTTTT
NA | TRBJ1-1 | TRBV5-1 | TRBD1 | CASSLLGQGLNTEAFF | TGCGCCAGCAGCCTGCTGGGACAGGGCTTGAACACTGAAGCTTTCTTT
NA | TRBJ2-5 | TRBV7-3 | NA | CASSASPGETQYF | TGTGCCAGCAGCGCTAGCCCTGGAGAGACCCAGTACTTC
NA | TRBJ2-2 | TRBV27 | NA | CASSTGFNTGELFF | TGTGCCAGCAGTACAGGGTTTAACACCGGGGAGCTGTTTTTT
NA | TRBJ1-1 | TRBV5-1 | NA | CASSFQGFGTEAFF | TGCGCCAGCAGCTTTCAGGGTTTTGGCACTGAAGCTTTCTTT
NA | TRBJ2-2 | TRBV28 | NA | CASSSDAGIGTGELFF | TGTGCCAGCAGTTCGGATGCGGGTATCGGGACCGGGGAGCTGTTTTTT
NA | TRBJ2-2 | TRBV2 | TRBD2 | CASSHGGGRAGELFF | TGTGCCAGCAGTCATGGAGGTGGGAGGGCCGGGGAGCTGTTTTTT
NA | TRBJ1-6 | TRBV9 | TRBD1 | CASSANRDSLNNSPLHF | TGTGCCAGCAGCGCAAATCGGGACAGCTTAAATAATTCACCCCTCCACTTT
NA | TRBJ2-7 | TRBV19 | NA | CASSIRPARDYEQYF | TGTGCCAGTAGTATACGACCAGCCAGGGACTACGAGCAGTACTTC
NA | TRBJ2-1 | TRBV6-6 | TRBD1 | CASTGTGDRDEQFF | TGTGCCAGCACCGGGACAGGGGATCGCGATGAGCAGTTCTTC
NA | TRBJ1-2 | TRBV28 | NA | CASSLNRVKGYTF | TGTGCCAGCAGCCTGAACAGGGTAAAGGGCTACACCTTC
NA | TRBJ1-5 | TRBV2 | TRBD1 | CATATGTQPQHF | TGTGCCACCGCGACAGGGACTCAGCCCCAGCATTTT
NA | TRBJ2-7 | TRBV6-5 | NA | CASSYSAEYEQYF | TGTGCCAGCAGTTACTCGGCTGAATACGAGCAGTACTTC
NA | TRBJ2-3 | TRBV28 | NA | CASSTGLDRTDTQYF | TGTGCCAGCAGCACAGGGTTAGATCGCACAGATACGCAGTATTTT
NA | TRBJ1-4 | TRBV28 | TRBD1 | CASTKAPGGSLTNEKLFF | TGTGCCAGCACAAAGGCGCCAGGGGGCTCTCTAACTAATGAAAAACTGTTTTTT
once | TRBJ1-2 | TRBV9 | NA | CASSSKDRSNYGYTF | TGTGCCAGCAGCTCTAAGGACAGAAGTAACTATGGCTACACCTTC
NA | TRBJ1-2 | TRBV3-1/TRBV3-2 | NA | CASSQDKGLVYGYTF | TGTGCCAGCAGCCAAGATAAGGGGTTAGTCTATGGCTACACCTTC
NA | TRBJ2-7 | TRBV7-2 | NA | CASSFEGGPGEQYF | TGTGCCAGCAGCTTCGAGGGGGGGCCGGGCGAGCAGTACTTC
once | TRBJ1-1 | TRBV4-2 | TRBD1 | CASSQGGQGYTEAFF | TGTGCCAGCAGCCAGGGGGGACAGGGGTACACTGAAGCTTTCTTT
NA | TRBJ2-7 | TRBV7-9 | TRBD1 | CASSPPGGGYEQYF | TGTGCCAGCAGCCCGCCAGGGGGCGGGTACGAGCAGTACTTC
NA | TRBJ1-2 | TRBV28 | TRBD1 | CASSVGTAINYGYTF | TGTGCCAGCAGTGTCGGGACAGCTATTAACTATGGCTACACCTTC
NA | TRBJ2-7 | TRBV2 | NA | CARQAALTYEQYF | TGTGCTAGACAGGCGGCCCTTACCTACGAGCAGTACTTC
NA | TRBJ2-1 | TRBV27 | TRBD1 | CASSPQTGLAYNEQFF | TGTGCCAGCAGTCCACAGACAGGGCTTGCGTACAATGAGCAGTTCTTC
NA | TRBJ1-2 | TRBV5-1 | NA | CASSLSTSYGYTF | TGCGCCAGCAGCTTGAGTACCAGCTATGGCTACACCTTC
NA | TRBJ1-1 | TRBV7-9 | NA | CASSFLRGGSEAFF | TGTGCCAGCAGCTTTCTTAGGGGCGGGAGTGAAGCTTTCTTT
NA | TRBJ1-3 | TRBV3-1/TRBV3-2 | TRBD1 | CASSQEGTAYSGNTIYF | TGTGCCAGCAGCCAAGAGGGGACAGCCTACTCTGGAAACACCATATATTTT
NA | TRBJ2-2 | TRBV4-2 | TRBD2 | CASSQGTSGWTGELFF | TGTGCCAGCAGCCAAGGGACTAGCGGGTGGACCGGGGAGCTGTTTTTT
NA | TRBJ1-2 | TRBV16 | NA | CASSQRTSYSGYTF | TGTGCCAGCAGCCAACGGACAAGCTACTCTGGCTACACCTTC
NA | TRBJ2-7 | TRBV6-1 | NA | CASSDVGSPNYEQYF | TGTGCCAGCAGTGACGTGGGCAGCCCCAACTACGAGCAGTACTTC
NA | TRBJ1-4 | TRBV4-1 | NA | CASSQESVYATNEKLFF | TGCGCCAGCAGCCAAGAATCAGTTTATGCAACTAATGAAAAACTGTTTTTT
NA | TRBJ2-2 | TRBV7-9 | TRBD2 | CASSLRTSGANTGELFF | TGTGCCAGCAGCCTTCGTACTAGCGGGGCGAACACCGGGGAGCTGTTTTTT